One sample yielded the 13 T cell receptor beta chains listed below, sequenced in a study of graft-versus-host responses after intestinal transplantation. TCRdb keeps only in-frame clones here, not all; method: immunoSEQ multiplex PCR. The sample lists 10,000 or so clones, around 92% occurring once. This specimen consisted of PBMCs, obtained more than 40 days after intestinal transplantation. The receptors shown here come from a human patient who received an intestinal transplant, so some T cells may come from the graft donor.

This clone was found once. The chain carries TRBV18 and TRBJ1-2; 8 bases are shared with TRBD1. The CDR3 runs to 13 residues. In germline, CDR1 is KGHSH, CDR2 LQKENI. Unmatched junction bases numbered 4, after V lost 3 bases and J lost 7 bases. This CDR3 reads CASSPQGAGGYTF. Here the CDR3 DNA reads TGTGCCAGCTCACCCCAGGGGGCTGGTGGCTACACCTTC.

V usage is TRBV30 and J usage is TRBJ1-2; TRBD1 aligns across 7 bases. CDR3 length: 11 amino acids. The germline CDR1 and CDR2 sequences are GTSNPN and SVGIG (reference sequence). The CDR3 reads CPLGQNYGYTF. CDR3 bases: TGTCCACTGGGACAGAACTATGGCTACACCTTC.

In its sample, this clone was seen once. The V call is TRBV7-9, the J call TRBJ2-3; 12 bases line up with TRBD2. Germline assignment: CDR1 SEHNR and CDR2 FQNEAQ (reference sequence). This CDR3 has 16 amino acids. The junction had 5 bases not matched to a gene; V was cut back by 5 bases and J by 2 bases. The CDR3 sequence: CASSPSSGGDTDTQYF. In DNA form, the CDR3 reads TGTGCCAGCAGCCCATCTAGCGGGGGGGACACAGATACGCAGTATTTT.

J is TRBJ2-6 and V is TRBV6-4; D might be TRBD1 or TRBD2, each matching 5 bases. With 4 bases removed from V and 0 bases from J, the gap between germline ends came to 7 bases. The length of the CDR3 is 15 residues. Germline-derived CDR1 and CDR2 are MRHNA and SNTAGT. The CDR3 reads CASSGGVSGANVLTF. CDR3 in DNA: TGTGCCAGCAGTGGAGGGGTCTCTGGGGCCAACGTCCTGACTTTC.

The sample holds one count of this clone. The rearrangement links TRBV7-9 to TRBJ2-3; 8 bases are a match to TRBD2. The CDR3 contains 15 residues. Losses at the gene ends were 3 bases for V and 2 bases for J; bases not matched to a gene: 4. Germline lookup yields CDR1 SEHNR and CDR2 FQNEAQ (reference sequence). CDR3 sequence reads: CASSFSGGDTDTQYF. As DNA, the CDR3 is TGTGCCAGCAGCTTTTCGGGGGGGGACACAGATACGCAGTATTTT.

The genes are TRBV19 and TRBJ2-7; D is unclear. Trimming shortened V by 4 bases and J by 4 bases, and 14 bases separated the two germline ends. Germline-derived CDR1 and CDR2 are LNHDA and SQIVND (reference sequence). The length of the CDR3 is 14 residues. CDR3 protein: CASSNPAELYEQYF. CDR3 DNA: TGTGCCAGTAGTAATCCCGCGGAACTTTACGAGCAGTACTTC.

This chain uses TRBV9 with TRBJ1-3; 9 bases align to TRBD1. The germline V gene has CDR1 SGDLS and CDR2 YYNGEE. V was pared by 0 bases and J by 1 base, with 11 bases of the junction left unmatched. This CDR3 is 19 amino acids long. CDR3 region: CASSVAWGTGTTSGNTIYF. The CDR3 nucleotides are TGTGCCAGCAGCGTAGCTTGGGGGACAGGGACTACTTCTGGAAACACCATATATTTT.

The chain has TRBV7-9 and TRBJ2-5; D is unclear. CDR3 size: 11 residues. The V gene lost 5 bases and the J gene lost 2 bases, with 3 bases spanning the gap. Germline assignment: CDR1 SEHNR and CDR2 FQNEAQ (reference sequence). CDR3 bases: TGTGCCAGCAGCCAACAAGAGACCCAGTACTTC. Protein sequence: CASSQQETQYF.

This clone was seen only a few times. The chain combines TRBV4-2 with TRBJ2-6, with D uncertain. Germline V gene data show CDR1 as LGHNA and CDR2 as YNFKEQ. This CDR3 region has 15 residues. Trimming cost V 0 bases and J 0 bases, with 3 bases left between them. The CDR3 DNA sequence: TGTGCCAGCAGCCAAGAGGGCTCTGGGGCCAACGTCCTGACTTTC. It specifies CASSQEGSGANVLTF.

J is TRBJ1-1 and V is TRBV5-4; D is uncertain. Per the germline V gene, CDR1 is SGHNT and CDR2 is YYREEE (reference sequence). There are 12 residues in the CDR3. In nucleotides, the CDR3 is TGTGGGACTTGGGGTGTGGACACTGAAGCTTTCTTT. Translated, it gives CGTWGVDTEAFF.

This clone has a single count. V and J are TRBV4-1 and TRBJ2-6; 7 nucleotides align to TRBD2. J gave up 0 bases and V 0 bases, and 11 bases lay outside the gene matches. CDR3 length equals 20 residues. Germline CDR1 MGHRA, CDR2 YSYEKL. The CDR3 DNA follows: TGCGCCAGCAGCCAAGATAGCGGGCGGGGGACCCTCTCTGGGGCCAACGTCCTGACTTTC. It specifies CASSQDSGRGTLSGANVLTF.

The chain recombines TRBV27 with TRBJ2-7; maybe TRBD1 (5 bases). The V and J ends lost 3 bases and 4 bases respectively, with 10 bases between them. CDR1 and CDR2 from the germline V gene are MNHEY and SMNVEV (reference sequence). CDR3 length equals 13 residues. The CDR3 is CASSFQGLYEQYF. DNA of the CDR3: TGTGCCAGCAGTTTCCAGGGCTTGTACGAGCAGTACTTC.

The CDR3 nucleotides read TGTGCCAGCAGGGACAGGGGTTCCTACAATGAGCAGTTCTTC. Its protein product is CASRDRGSYNEQFF. V is TRBV7-2 and J is TRBJ2-1; 9 bases are a match to TRBD1. Germline-derived CDR1 and CDR2 are SGHTA and FQGNSA. The CDR3 runs 14 residues. Trimming removed 6 bases from V and 1 base from J; junction bases left unmatched: 1.